This entry describes one T cell receptor (beta chain). These data are taken from a study of PD-1 and CTLA-4 blockade in melanoma. The assay was immunoSEQ multiplex PCR, and TCRdb's table has in-frame clones only and misses some. The profile shows about 21,000 clones, more than 70% of them singletons. The CDR3 runs to 15 residues. V gave up 0 bases and J gave up 6 bases; unmatched junction bases: 5. Germline V gene lookup returns CDR1 SGHVS and CDR2 FNYEAQ. The J gene is TRBJ2-3, the V gene TRBV7-6, with 8 bases that match TRBD1. The sequence was collected from a human donor with melanoma. The material was CD8+ T cells from peripheral blood, obtained before anti-PD-1 treatment. For the CDR3, the DNA is TGTGCCAGCAGCTTAGCCCCTCAGGGGGCGGATACGCAGTATTTT. The encoded protein is CASSLAPQGADTQYF.